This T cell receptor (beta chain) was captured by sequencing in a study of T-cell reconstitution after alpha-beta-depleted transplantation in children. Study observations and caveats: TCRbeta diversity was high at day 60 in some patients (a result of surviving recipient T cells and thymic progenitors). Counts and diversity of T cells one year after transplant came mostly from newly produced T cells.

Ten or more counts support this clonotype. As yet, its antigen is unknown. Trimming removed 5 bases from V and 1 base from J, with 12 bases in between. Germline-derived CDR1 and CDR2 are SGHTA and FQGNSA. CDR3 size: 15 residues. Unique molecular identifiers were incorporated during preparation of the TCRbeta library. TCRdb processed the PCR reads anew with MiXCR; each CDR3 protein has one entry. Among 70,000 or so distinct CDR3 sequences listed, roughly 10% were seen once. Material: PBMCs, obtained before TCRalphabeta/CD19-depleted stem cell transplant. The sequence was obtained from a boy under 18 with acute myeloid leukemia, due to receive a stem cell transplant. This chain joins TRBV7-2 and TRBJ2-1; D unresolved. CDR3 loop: CASSPRFGSYNEQFF. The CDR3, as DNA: TGTGCCAGCAGCCCCCGGTTCGGTTCCTACAATGAGCAGTTCTTC.